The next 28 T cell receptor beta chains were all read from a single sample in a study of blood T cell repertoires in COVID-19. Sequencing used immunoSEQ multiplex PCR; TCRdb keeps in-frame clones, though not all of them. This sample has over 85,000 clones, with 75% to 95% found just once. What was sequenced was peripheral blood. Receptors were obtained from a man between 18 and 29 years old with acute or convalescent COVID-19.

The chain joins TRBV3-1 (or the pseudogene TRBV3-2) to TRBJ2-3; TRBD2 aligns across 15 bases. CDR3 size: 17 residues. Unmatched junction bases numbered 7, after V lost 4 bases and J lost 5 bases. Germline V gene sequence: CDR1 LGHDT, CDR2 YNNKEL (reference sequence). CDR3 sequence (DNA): TGTGCCAGCAGCCGGGGGACTAGCGGGAGGACGGGAGATACGCAGTATTTT. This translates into CASSRGTSGRTGDTQYF.

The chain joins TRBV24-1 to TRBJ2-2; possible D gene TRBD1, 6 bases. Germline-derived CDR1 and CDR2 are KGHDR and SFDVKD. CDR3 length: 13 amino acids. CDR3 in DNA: TGTGCAGTACGGGACACGCACACCGGGGAGCTGTTTTTT. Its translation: CAVRDTHTGELFF.

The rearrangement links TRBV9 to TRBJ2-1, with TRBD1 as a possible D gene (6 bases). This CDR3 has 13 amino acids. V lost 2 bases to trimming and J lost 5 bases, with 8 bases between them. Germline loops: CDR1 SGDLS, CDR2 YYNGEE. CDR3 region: CASSVDRNNEQFF. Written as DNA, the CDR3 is TGTGCCAGCAGCGTCGACAGGAACAATGAGCAGTTCTTC.

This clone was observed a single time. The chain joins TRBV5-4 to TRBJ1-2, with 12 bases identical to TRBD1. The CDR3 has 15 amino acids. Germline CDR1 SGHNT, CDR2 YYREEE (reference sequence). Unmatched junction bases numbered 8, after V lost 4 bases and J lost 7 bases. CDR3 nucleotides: TGTGCCAGCAGCGATCCCGGGACAGGGGGCCGTGGCTACACCTTC. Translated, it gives CASSDPGTGGRGYTF.

DNA of the CDR3: TGTGCCAGCATTCAACCCGGGACAGAAGAAGGTGGCTACACCTTC. Its protein is CASIQPGTEEGGYTF. This chain links TRBV6-5 with TRBJ1-2; 7 bases align to TRBD1. Germline trimming cut 7 bases from V and 7 bases from J; bases unmatched to any gene: 15. The CDR3 loop spans 15 amino acids. Germline V gene lookup returns CDR1 MNHEY and CDR2 SVGAGI.

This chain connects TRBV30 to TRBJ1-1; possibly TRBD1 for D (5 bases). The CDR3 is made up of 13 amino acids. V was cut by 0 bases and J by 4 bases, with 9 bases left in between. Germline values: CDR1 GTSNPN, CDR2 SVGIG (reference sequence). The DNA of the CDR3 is TGTGCCTGGAGTGTGAACGGGGGCACTGAAGCTTTCTTT. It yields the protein CAWSVNGGTEAFF.

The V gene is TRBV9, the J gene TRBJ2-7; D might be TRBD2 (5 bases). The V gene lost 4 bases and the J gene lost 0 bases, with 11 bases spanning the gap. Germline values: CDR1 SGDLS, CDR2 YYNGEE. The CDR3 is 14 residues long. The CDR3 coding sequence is TGTGCCAGCAGCCTGAGGACTTTCTCCTACGAGCAGTACTTC. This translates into CASSLRTFSYEQYF. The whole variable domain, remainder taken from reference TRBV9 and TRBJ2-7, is DSGVTQTPKHLITATGQRVTLRCSPRSGDLSVYWYQQSLDQGLQFLIQYYNGEERAKGNILERFSAQQFPDLHSELNLSSLELGDSALYFCASSLRTFSYEQYFGPGTRLTVT.

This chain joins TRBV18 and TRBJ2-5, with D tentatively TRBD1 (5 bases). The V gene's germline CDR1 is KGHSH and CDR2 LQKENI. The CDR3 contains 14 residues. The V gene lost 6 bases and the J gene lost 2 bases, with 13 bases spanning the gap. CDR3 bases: TGTGCCAGCTCCCAACAGGAGCAACAAGAGACCCAGTACTTC. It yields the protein CASSQQEQQETQYF.

CDR3 sequence: CASSRQGKDSPLHF. CDR3 bases: TGTGCCAGCAGTCGCCAGGGGAAGGATTCACCCCTCCACTTT. V gene TRBV6-5 combines with J gene TRBJ1-6; tentative D call: TRBD1 (6 bases). This CDR3 comprises 14 residues. Germline CDR1 is MNHEY and CDR2 is SVGAGI. With 5 bases removed from V and 8 bases from J, the gap between germline ends came to 13 bases.

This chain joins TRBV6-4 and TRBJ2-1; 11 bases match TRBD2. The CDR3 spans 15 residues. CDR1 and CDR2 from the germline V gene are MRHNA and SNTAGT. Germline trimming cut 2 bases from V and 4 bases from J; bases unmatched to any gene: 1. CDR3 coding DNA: TGTGCCAGCAGTGACCGACTAGCGGGGTACAATGAGCAGTTCTTC. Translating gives CASSDRLAGYNEQFF.

The CDR3, as DNA: TGTGCCAGCAGCTTAGCGGGACAGGATGGGGAGCTGTTTTTT. This sequence encodes CASSLAGQDGELFF. The rearrangement uses TRBV7-6 and TRBJ2-2; TRBD1 matches at 8 bases. V trimming: 0 bases; J trimming: 8 bases; junction bases outside the gene matches: 2. Germline lookup yields CDR1 SGHVS and CDR2 FNYEAQ. This CDR3 spans 14 amino acids.

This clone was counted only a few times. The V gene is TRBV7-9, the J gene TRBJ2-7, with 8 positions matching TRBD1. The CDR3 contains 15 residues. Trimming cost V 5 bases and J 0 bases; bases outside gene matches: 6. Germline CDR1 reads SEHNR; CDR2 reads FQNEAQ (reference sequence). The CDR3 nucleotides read TGTGCCAGCAGCGGGGGACAGGCCAACTCCTACGAGCAGTACTTC. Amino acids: CASSGGQANSYEQYF.

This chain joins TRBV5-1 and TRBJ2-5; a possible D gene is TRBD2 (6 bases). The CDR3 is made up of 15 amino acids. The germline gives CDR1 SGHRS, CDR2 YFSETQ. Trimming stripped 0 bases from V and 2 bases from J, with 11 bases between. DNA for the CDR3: TGCGCCAGCAGCTTGGCCAGGAGGGATCAAGAGACCCAGTACTTC. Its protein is CASSLARRDQETQYF.

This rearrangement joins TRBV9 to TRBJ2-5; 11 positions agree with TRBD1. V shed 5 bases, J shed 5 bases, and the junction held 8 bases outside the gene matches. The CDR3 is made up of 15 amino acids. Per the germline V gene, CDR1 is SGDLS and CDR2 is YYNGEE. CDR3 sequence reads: CASSARGQGEETQYF. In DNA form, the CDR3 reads TGTGCCAGCAGTGCTCGGGGACAGGGGGAGGAGACCCAGTACTTC.

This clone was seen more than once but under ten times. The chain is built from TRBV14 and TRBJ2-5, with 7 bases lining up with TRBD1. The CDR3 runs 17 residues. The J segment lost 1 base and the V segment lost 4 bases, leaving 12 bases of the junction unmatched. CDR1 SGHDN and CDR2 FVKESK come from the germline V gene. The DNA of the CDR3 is TGTGCCAGCAGCCCCCAGCCGGGACAGCGAATCCAAGAGACCCAGTACTTC. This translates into CASSPQPGQRIQETQYF.

The CDR3: CASSIQGNTEAFF. The CDR3 DNA is TGTGCCAGTAGTATTCAGGGAAACACTGAAGCTTTCTTT. This sequence joins TRBV19 and TRBJ1-1; D might be TRBD1 (5 bases). Germline CDR1 LNHDA, CDR2 SQIVND (reference sequence). The CDR3 loop spans 13 amino acids. V lost 3 bases and J 2 bases, leaving 7 bases between the germline ends.

CDR3 nucleotides: TGTGCCAGCAGCTTGGGGGGGAGGAGTGAAACAGATACGCAGTATTTT. It specifies CASSLGGRSETDTQYF. The J gene is TRBJ2-3, the V gene TRBV5-4; the D gene is possibly TRBD2 (6 bases). CDR3 length: 16 amino acids. V was clipped by 0 bases and J by 3 bases, with 14 bases between them. Per germline, CDR1 SGHNT and CDR2 YYREEE (reference sequence).

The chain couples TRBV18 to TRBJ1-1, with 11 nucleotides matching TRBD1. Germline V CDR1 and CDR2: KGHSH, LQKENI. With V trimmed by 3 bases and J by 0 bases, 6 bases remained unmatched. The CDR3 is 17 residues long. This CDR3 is CASSPLGQGDVNTEAFF. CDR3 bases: TGTGCCAGCTCACCCCTGGGACAGGGGGATGTGAACACTGAAGCTTTCTTT. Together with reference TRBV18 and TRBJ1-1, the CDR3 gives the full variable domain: NAGVMQNPRHLVRRRGQEARLRCSPMKGHSHVYWYRQLPEEGLKFMVYLQKENIIDESGMPKERFSAEFPKEGPSILRIQQVVRGDSAAYFCASSPLGQGDVNTEAFFGQGTRLTVV.

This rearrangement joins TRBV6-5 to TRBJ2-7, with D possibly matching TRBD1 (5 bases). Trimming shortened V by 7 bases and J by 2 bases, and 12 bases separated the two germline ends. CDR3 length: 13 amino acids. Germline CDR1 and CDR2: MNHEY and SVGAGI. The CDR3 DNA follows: TGTGCCAGCATCTCCCCAGGGCCCTACGAGCAGTACTTC. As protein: CASISPGPYEQYF.

CDR3 bases: TGCGCCAGCAGCGAGGGTCCCTTTGTGTTCTCCTACGAGCAGTACTTC. Residues: CASSEGPFVFSYEQYF. The chain recombines TRBV5-1 with TRBJ2-7, with TRBD2 as a possible D gene (5 bases). The CDR3 loop spans 16 amino acids. In germline, CDR1 is SGHRS, CDR2 YFSETQ. V was shortened by 4 bases and J by 0 bases, with 17 bases between the two germline ends.

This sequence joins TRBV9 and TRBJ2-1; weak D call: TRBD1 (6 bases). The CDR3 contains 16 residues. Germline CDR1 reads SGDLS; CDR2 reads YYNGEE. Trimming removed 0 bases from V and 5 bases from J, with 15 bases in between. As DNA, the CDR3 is TGTGCCAGCAGCGTAGCTGCAGGGGTCAGGAACAATGAGCAGTTCTTC. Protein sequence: CASSVAAGVRNNEQFF.

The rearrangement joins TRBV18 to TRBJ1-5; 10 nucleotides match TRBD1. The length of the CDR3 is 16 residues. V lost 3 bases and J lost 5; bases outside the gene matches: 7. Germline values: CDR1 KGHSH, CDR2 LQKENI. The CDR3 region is CASSPATGGLDQPQHF. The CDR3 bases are TGTGCCAGCTCACCTGCGACAGGGGGCCTCGATCAGCCCCAGCATTTT.

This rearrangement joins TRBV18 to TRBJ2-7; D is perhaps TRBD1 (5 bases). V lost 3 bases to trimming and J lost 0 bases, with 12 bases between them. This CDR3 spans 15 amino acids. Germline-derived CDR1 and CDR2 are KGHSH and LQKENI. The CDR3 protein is CASSPFRAASYEQYF. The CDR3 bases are TGTGCCAGCTCACCCTTCAGGGCCGCCTCCTACGAGCAGTACTTC.

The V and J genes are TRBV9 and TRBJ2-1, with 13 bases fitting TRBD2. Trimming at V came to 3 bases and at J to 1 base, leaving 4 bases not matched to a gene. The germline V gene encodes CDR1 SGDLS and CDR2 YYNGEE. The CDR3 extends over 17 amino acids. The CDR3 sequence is CASSEGLAGHSYNEQFF. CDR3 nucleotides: TGTGCCAGCAGCGAGGGACTAGCGGGACATTCCTACAATGAGCAGTTCTTC.

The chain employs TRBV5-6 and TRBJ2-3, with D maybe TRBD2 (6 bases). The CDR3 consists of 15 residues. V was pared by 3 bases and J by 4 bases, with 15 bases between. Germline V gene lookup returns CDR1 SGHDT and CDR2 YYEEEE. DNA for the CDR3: TGTGCCAGCAGCTCCTCGGGAGATCGGCCAGATACGCAGTATTTT. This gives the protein CASSSSGDRPDTQYF.

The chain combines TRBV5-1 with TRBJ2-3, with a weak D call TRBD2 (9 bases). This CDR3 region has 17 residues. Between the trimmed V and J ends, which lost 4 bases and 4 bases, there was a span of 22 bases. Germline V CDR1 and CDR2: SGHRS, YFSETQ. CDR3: CASSRGQGLAKADTQYF. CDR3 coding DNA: TGCGCCAGCAGCAGAGGACAGGGACTAGCAAAGGCAGATACGCAGTATTTT.

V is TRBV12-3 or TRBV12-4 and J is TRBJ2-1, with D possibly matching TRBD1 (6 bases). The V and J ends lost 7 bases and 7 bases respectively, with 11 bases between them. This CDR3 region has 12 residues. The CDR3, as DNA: TGTGCCAGCACCTACAGGGAGAATGAGCAGTTCTTC. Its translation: CASTYRENEQFF.

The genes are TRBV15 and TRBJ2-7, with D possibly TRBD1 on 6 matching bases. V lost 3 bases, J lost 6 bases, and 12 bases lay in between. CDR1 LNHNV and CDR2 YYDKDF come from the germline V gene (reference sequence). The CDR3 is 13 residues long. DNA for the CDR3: TGTGCCACCAGCAGGTCAGGGGTCGGCGAGCAGTACTTC. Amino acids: CATSRSGVGEQYF.